The 3 T cell receptor beta chains listed next were all sequenced from one sample in a study of early T cells in non-severe SARS-CoV-2 infection. TCRdb re-analysed the 5' RACE reads in MiXCR, keeping a single row per CDR3 protein. The profile shows approximately 70,000 distinct CDR3 sequences, approximately 12% of them singletons. Source material: whole blood. Source of these receptors: an adult who was a healthcare worker with PCR-confirmed SARS-CoV-2 infection or an uninfected control (not recorded which).

This clonotype has more than one count but fewer than ten. The V and J genes are TRBV7-3 and TRBJ1-1, with TRBD1 identical over 8 bases. Germline CDR1 is SGHTA and CDR2 is FQGTGA. J was trimmed by 6 bases and V by 5 bases; bases with no gene match: 5. This CDR3 region has 13 residues. CDR3 DNA sequence: TGTGCCAGCAGCGCGGACAGGGAGGCTGAAGCTTTCTTT. It yields the protein CASSADREAEAFF.

The rearrangement links TRBV5-1 to TRBJ2-1; TRBD2 aligns across 7 bases. Germline CDR1 is SGHRS and CDR2 is YFSETQ. With 9 bases clipped from V and 7 bases from J, the junction kept 13 bases outside the gene matches. This CDR3 comprises 14 residues. The CDR3 region has the DNA TGCGCCACCAACGCCCTCGGGGGGTCTAATGAGCAGTTCTTC. It is translated as CATNALGGSNEQFF.

The chain combines TRBV29-1 with TRBJ2-7; D is possibly TRBD1 (6 bases). The CDR3 totals 12 residues. Looked up from germline, CDR1 is SQVTM and CDR2 is ANQGSEA. V shed 5 bases and J shed 5 bases, with 13 bases lying between them. For the CDR3, the DNA is TGCAGCGTTTCCCGGGACACCCACGAGCAGTACTTC. It codes for CSVSRDTHEQYF.